This TCR beta chain was sequenced during a study of OX40 agonist ivuxolimab in advanced cancers. Germline V gene lookup returns CDR1 SGHRS and CDR2 YFSETQ. The CDR3 extends over 13 amino acids. V shed 4 bases and J shed 11 bases, with 13 bases lying between them. Method: immunoSEQ multiplex PCR; TCRdb's copy keeps in-frame clones and lacks some. The repertoire includes roughly 25,000 clones, about 77% of them detected once, and just over 2% sits in the top ten. This material consisted of CD4+ or CD8+ T cells sorted from blood, taken in a trial of the OX40 agonist ivuxolimab. This sequence joins TRBV5-1 and TRBJ1-6; tentatively, D is TRBD1 (5 bases). This sequence originates from an adult with an advanced solid tumor such as melanoma, head and neck, liver or kidney cancer. DNA for the CDR3: TGCGCCAGCAGCCTGGATGGACAACCACCCCTCCACTTT. Translation gives CASSLDGQPPLHF. The full variable domain, its missing parts supplied by reference TRBV5-1 and TRBJ1-6, is KAGVTQTPRYLIKTRGQQVTLSCSPISGHRSVSWYQQTPGQGLQFLFEYFSETQRNKGNFPGRFSGRQFSNSRSEMNVSTLELGDSALYLCASSLDGQPPLHFGNGTRLTVT.